This TCR beta chain comes out of a study of blood T cell repertoires in COVID-19. Study as a whole: From T cells, B-cell-depleted T cells, or PBMCs came the material, which was cDNA or gDNA.

The germline V and J ends were trimmed by 4 bases and 4 bases, with 13 bases remaining between them. Per germline, CDR1 SNHLY and CDR2 FYNNEI. The CDR3 contains 14 residues. Per the original methods: By means of reference gene primer amplification, nucleated cell counts were estimated. Assay used: immunoSEQ multiplex PCR; TCRdb lists only in-frame clones, some missing. V, J and clone size reflect that table, while D and trimming were determined from the DNA. Among more than 45,000 clones, 91% were seen once, and the ten largest hold 6.4%. Sequences were obtained from peripheral blood. This clonotype originated in a man aged 65-85 years with active COVID-19. The chain joins TRBV2 to TRBJ1-1, with D hard to call. The CDR3 sequence: CASSVEGLATEAFF. CDR3 nucleotides: TGTGCCAGCAGTGTGGAGGGCCTGGCCACTGAAGCTTTCTTT.